This T cell receptor (beta chain) stems from a study of shared clonotypes between healthy human individuals. In the study overall: For every donor, three CD4 naive, three CD4 memory, two CD8 naive and one CD8 memory plates were used.

This CDR3 has 15 residues. V shed 1 base and J shed 2 bases, with 14 bases lying between them. Looked up from germline, CDR1 is SQVTM and CDR2 is ANQGSEA. TCRdb's copy holds only in-frame clones and misses some; the assay was immunoSEQ multiplex PCR. The sample lists 2,500,000 or so clones; 80% to 95% were seen once. V is TRBV29-1 and J is TRBJ1-1; D unresolved. Sequencing was carried out using naive CD4+ T cells from PBMCs. Documented subset: CD45RA+ positively selected. This receptor was taken from a man between 18 and 35 years old in good health. Some clones in this sample may be carry-over from other donors' samples. In nucleotides, the CDR3 is TGCAGCGTTGAAGTCCAGAGCAGACATAACACTGAAGCTTTCTTT. Translated, it gives CSVEVQSRHNTEAFF.